One sample yielded the 14 T cell receptor beta chains listed below, sequenced in a study of T cell responses to AZD1222 COVID-19 vaccine. The data were produced by immunoSEQ multiplex PCR, yet TCRdb's version contains in-frame clones alone and is incomplete. This sample carries 50,000 to 70,000 clones, 89% of them seen once, and the ten largest clones take 5.5% to 7%. Sequencing was performed on peripheral blood, taken 28 days after the second AZD1222 dose. The receptors here all came from an adult who received the AZD1222 COVID-19 vaccine.

The rearrangement uses TRBV10-2 and TRBJ2-5, with a possible D match to TRBD2 (7 bases). Deletions cut 7 bases from V and 0 bases from J, with 18 bases between. CDR1 is WSHSY, CDR2 SAAADI, per germline. The CDR3 contains 16 residues. The CDR3 DNA reads TGCGCCAGCATAAGGGGGGGGCTAATGTACCAAGAGACCCAGTACTTC. This encodes CASIRGGLMYQETQYF.

The V call is TRBV4-2, the J call TRBJ1-5; a weak D match, TRBD1 (5 bases). The CDR3 spans 15 residues. Trimming pared 3 bases from V and 7 bases from J, leaving 16 bases between. Germline CDR1 is LGHNA and CDR2 is YNFKEQ. As DNA, the CDR3 is TGTGCCAGCAGCCAGGCCCAGGGCACTGGCCAGCCCCAGCATTTT. The encoded protein is CASSQAQGTGQPQHF.

This clone has a single count. This rearrangement joins TRBV30 to TRBJ2-1, with 8 bases matching TRBD1. The junction had 7 bases not matched to a gene; V was cut back by 0 bases and J by 12 bases. Germline assignment: CDR1 GTSNPN and CDR2 SVGIG (reference sequence). This CDR3 comprises 13 residues. The CDR3 spells CAWSVLGQGGQFF. The CDR3 DNA is TGTGCCTGGAGTGTACTCGGACAGGGTGGGCAGTTCTTC.

The chain is built from TRBV5-1 and TRBJ1-4, with D possibly being TRBD1 (6 bases). Trimming took off 0 bases at V and 8 bases at J, with 17 bases between the two ends. This CDR3 comprises 16 residues. Germline V gives CDR1 SGHRS, CDR2 YFSETQ. CDR3 sequence reads: CASSLEFGGAEEKLFF. In DNA form, the CDR3 reads TGCGCCAGCAGCTTGGAATTCGGGGGCGCAGAAGAAAAACTGTTTTTT.

In DNA, the CDR3 is TGCGCCAGCAGCCACAGGGGTAATGAGCAGTTCTTC. Its protein product is CASSHRGNEQFF. This chain links TRBV4-1 with TRBJ2-1, with D possibly matching TRBD1 (6 bases). The V gene lost 3 bases and the J gene lost 7 bases, with 7 bases spanning the gap. Germline CDR1 is MGHRA and CDR2 is YSYEKL. This CDR3 is built from 12 residues.

The chain employs TRBV7-9 and TRBJ1-5; TRBD1 agrees at 9 bases. The CDR3 consists of 16 residues. After removal of 3 bases from V and 4 bases from J, the junction contained 7 bases not matched to a gene. The V gene's germline CDR1 is SEHNR and CDR2 FQNEAQ (reference sequence). The CDR3 DNA sequence: TGTGCCAGCAGCTTCACCGGGACAGGGCTAAATCAGCCCCAGCATTTT. As protein: CASSFTGTGLNQPQHF.

This chain joins TRBV30 and TRBJ1-1; a possible D gene is TRBD1 (5 bases). Germline V gives CDR1 GTSNPN, CDR2 SVGIG (reference sequence). This CDR3 is 13 amino acids long. Trimming pared 1 base from V and 1 base from J, leaving 7 bases between. CDR3 protein: CAWSAQGNTEAFF. CDR3 DNA sequence: TGTGCCTGGAGTGCGCAGGGGAACACTGAAGCTTTCTTT.

V is TRBV6-4 and J is TRBJ1-2, with 8 bases matching TRBD1. Germline CDR1 reads MRHNA; CDR2 reads SNTAGT. The CDR3 length is 13 residues. The trim removed 2 bases at V and 8 bases at J, leaving 4 bases unmatched. As DNA, the CDR3 is TGTGCCAGCAGTGACCCAGGGGGCTTGGGCTACACCTTC. It translates to CASSDPGGLGYTF.

V is TRBV19 and J is TRBJ2-1; D might be TRBD2 (5 bases). In germline, CDR1 is LNHDA, CDR2 SQIVND (reference sequence). V shed 0 bases and J shed 1 base, with 10 bases lying between them. This CDR3 comprises 16 residues. CDR3 amino acids: CASSIDTGGSYNEQFF. The CDR3 DNA reads TGTGCCAGTAGTATAGATACCGGCGGGTCCTACAATGAGCAGTTCTTC.

The chain recombines TRBV14 with TRBJ2-2, with D perhaps TRBD1 (5 bases). This CDR3 has 14 amino acids. Trimming cost V 4 bases and J 3 bases, with 9 bases left between them. Germline V gives CDR1 SGHDN, CDR2 FVKESK. CDR3 amino acids: CASSLRQYTGELFF. For the CDR3, the DNA is TGTGCCAGCAGCCTTAGACAGTACACCGGGGAGCTGTTTTTT.

The chain employs TRBV28 and TRBJ1-6; 7 bases agree with TRBD1. After removal of 8 bases from V and 8 bases from J, the junction contained 3 bases not matched to a gene. The CDR3 spans 12 residues. Germline CDR1 is MDHEN and CDR2 is SYDVKM. The CDR3, as DNA: TGTGCCAGCGGAACAGGGGATTCACCCCTCCACTTT. It yields the protein CASGTGDSPLHF.

The V gene is TRBV7-2, the J gene TRBJ2-5; TRBD1 might be the D (5 bases). This CDR3 contains 15 residues. Germline values: CDR1 SGHTA, CDR2 FQGNSA. V lost 5 bases to trimming and J lost 5 bases, with 18 bases between them. CDR3 DNA: TGTGCCAGCAGCCGGCGTGGGGCCCGCGAGGAGACCCAGTACTTC. As protein: CASSRRGAREETQYF.

V is TRBV29-1 and J is TRBJ2-3, with 8 nucleotides matching TRBD2. CDR1 and CDR2 from the germline V gene are SQVTM and ANQGSEA. CDR3 length: 16 amino acids. J was trimmed by 3 bases and V by 3 bases; bases with no gene match: 11. The CDR3: CSVDGLAGRATDTQYF. In DNA form, the CDR3 reads TGCAGCGTTGACGGGCTAGCGGGCAGAGCTACAGATACGCAGTATTTT.

The rearrangement joins TRBV2 to TRBJ2-2; the D is unclear. This CDR3 is 15 amino acids long. Trimming pared 4 bases from V and 5 bases from J, leaving 14 bases between. Germline CDR1 reads SNHLY; CDR2 reads FYNNEI. The CDR3 reads CASSGPGGRTGELFF. The CDR3 DNA follows: TGTGCCAGCAGTGGGCCTGGCGGTAGGACCGGGGAGCTGTTTTTT.